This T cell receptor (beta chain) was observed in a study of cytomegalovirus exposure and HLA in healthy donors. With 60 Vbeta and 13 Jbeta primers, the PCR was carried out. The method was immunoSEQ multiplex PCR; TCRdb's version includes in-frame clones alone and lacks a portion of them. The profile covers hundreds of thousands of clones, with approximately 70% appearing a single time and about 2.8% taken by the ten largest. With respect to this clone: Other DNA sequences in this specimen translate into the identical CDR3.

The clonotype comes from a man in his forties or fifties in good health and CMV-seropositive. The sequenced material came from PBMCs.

The CDR3 coding sequence is TGTGCCAGCAGCTTAGTGGGACAGGGGAACACTGAAGCTTTCTTT. Translated: CASSLVGQGNTEAFF. The V call is TRBV7-9, the J call TRBJ1-1, with 9 nucleotides matching TRBD1. The CDR3 totals 15 residues. The germline gives CDR1 SEHNR, CDR2 FQNEAQ (reference sequence). The ends lost 1 base at V and 1 base at J; junction bases unmatched: 1.